This TCR beta chain was found in a study of glioma-infiltrating T cells. Using RNA template, CDR3s of TCR alpha and beta were amplified with iRepertoire arm-PCR. TCRdb used MiXCR to reprocess the multiplex PCR reads, holding one entry per CDR3 protein. The table lists over 140,000 distinct CDR3 sequences, roughly two fifths of them singletons, with 15% to 25% in the top ten. Study conclusions and caveats: Gliomas, especially low-grade, showed above-expected tissue-blood divergence; non-neoplastic patients showed below.

Germline loops: CDR1 SGHAT, CDR2 FQDESV (reference sequence). CDR3 length: 15 residues. Trimming pared 3 bases from V and 2 bases from J, leaving 12 bases between. Worth noting for this clonotype: Its antigen is unidentified.

The source of this sequence is a human donor with low-grade glioma or glioblastoma, undergoing nonglioma brain surgery, or in good health (not recorded which). The sample taken for sequencing was glioma tissue, nonneoplastic brain tissue, or PBMCs (not recorded which). The genes are TRBV11-1 and TRBJ2-3; perhaps D is TRBD1 or TRBD2 (5 bases each). The CDR3, as DNA: TGTGCCAGCAGCTTGGGACGTCGAGACACAGATACGCAGTATTTT. Translating it yields CASSLGRRDTDTQYF.